A single sample is the source of the 15 T cell receptor beta chains below, sequenced in a study of cytomegalovirus exposure and HLA in healthy donors. With 60 Vbeta and 13 Jbeta primers, the PCR was carried out. Sequencing was performed with immunoSEQ multiplex PCR; in TCRdb, only in-frame clones are kept and a portion is missing. The sample comprises 60,000 to 85,000 clones, 60% to 85% of which are singletons, and around 1.5% rests with the top ten. The specimen was PBMCs. The receptor source for this set is a middle-aged man in good health and CMV-seronegative.

The chain carries TRBV10-3 and TRBJ1-5, with a possible D match to TRBD1 (5 bases). This CDR3 has 14 amino acids. With 0 bases removed from V and 5 bases from J, the gap between germline ends came to 8 bases. In germline, CDR1 is ENHRY, CDR2 SYGVKD. CDR3 sequence reads: CAISESGGDQPQHF. CDR3 in DNA: TGTGCCATCAGTGAGTCGGGGGGAGATCAGCCCCAGCATTTT.

The V and J genes are TRBV11-2 and TRBJ2-7; TRBD2 agrees at 12 bases. J was trimmed by 5 bases and V by 5 bases; bases with no gene match: 4. There are 14 residues in the CDR3. Germline assignment: CDR1 SGHAT and CDR2 FQNNGV. The CDR3 DNA follows: TGTGCCAGCAGCCTAGCGGGAGGGATAAACGAGCAGTACTTC. It encodes CASSLAGGINEQYF.

The chain uses TRBV6-5 and TRBJ2-1; TRBD1 might be the D (6 bases). The V end was cut by 2 bases, the J end by 6 bases, with 17 bases between. This CDR3 has 16 amino acids. Germline V gene data show CDR1 as MNHEY and CDR2 as SVGAGI. The CDR3 DNA reads as TGTGCCAGCAGTTACATTGCAGGGGTGTCTATCAATGAGCAGTTCTTC. Protein sequence: CASSYIAGVSINEQFF.

This clone was seen a few times. The chain combines TRBV5-8 with TRBJ1-5, with D hard to call. The ends were cut back, 7 bases at V and 8 bases at J, with 16 bases in the middle. Germline-derived CDR1 and CDR2 are SGHTS and YDEGEE. This CDR3 spans 13 amino acids. CDR3 amino acids: CASRGVNREPQHF. The DNA of the CDR3 is TGTGCCAGCCGGGGAGTCAATCGGGAGCCCCAGCATTTT.

A single count supports this clone. The V and J genes are TRBV28 and TRBJ2-7; D ambiguous. This CDR3 spans 15 amino acids. Looked up from germline, CDR1 is MDHEN and CDR2 is SYDVKM. Trimming took off 7 bases at V and 3 bases at J, with 19 bases between the two ends. Here the CDR3 DNA reads TGTGCCAGCACTCCCTCAAGAGACACATTCTACGAGCAGTACTTC. This codes for CASTPSRDTFYEQYF.

The chain employs TRBV5-1 and TRBJ2-1; D perhaps matches TRBD1 (5 bases). CDR1 is SGHRS, CDR2 YFSETQ, per germline. Trimming stripped 0 bases from V and 13 bases from J, with 14 bases between. The CDR3 totals 13 residues. The CDR3 bases are TGCGCCAGCAGCTTGGATTTGGGCAGGGCCCAGTTCTTC. It is translated as CASSLDLGRAQFF.

The chain uses TRBV4-2 and TRBJ2-1; D is uncertain. From germline, CDR1 is LGHNA and CDR2 YNFKEQ. The CDR3 spans 14 residues. V lost 0 bases to trimming and J lost 7 bases, with 10 bases between them. CDR3 in amino acids: CASSQDPGDNEQFF. Here the CDR3 DNA reads TGTGCCAGCAGCCAAGACCCCGGTGATAATGAGCAGTTCTTC.

Comment on this clone: In the same sample, other DNA sequences code for this CDR3. V gene TRBV6-5 combines with J gene TRBJ2-7; a weak D match, TRBD2 (9 bases). From germline, CDR1 is MNHEY and CDR2 SVGAGI. The V gene lost 6 bases and the J gene lost 3 bases, with 18 bases spanning the gap. This CDR3 has 15 amino acids. The CDR3 DNA sequence: TGTGCCAGCAGCAGCGGGGGGACAGGACTCTACGAGCAGTACTTC. Its translation: CASSSGGTGLYEQYF.

The V call is TRBV10-1, the J call TRBJ2-5; no definite D call. The CDR3 extends over 11 amino acids. Trimming cost V 7 bases and J 2 bases, with 5 bases left between them. From germline, CDR1 is WNHNN and CDR2 SYGVQD (reference sequence). CDR3 DNA sequence: TGCGCCAGCACCTTACAAGAGACCCAGTACTTC. Amino acid sequence: CASTLQETQYF.

This clone has just one count. The chain links TRBV11-2 to TRBJ2-1; D not resolved. CDR3 length: 14 amino acids. The V and J ends lost 2 bases and 4 bases respectively, with 9 bases between them. Germline values: CDR1 SGHAT, CDR2 FQNNGV. The CDR3 sequence: CASSLSQVYNEQFF. CDR3 DNA sequence: TGTGCCAGCAGCTTAAGCCAAGTTTACAATGAGCAGTTCTTC.

The chain has TRBV2 and TRBJ2-1; 7 bases map to TRBD2. In germline, CDR1 is SNHLY, CDR2 FYNNEI. There are 12 residues in the CDR3. The J segment lost 10 bases and the V segment lost 5 bases, leaving 5 bases of the junction unmatched. The CDR3 DNA sequence: TGTGCCAGCAGTCTTACTAGCGTCGAGCAGTTCTTC. This codes for CASSLTSVEQFF.

The V and J genes are TRBV19 and TRBJ2-1; the D is unclear. This CDR3 has 11 residues. The V end was cut by 5 bases, the J end by 4 bases, with 3 bases between. CDR1 and CDR2 (germline): LNHDA, SQIVND (reference sequence). CDR3 nucleotides: TGTGCCAGTAGTCAATACAATGAGCAGTTCTTC. Residues: CASSQYNEQFF.

The V gene is TRBV15, the J gene TRBJ2-2; possible D gene TRBD1, 6 bases. Trimming removed 8 bases at V and 0 bases at J, with 16 bases between. Germline-derived CDR1 and CDR2 are LNHNV and YYDKDF (reference sequence). This CDR3 contains 16 residues. The CDR3 DNA reads as TGTGCCACCCTGGGGGCGGCAGCCACGAACACCGGGGAGCTGTTTTTT. Translation gives CATLGAAATNTGELFF.

The V and J genes are TRBV2 and TRBJ2-1; 8 positions agree with TRBD2. CDR1 and CDR2 from the germline V gene are SNHLY and FYNNEI. CDR3 size: 14 residues. Trimming took 11 bases from V and 8 from J; bases not matched to a gene: 14. CDR3 nucleotide sequence: TGTGCCTGGCCTCTGGTCGGGAGGGCTGATGAGCAGTTCTTC. Its protein is CAWPLVGRADEQFF.

This sequence joins TRBV5-6 and TRBJ2-7; the match to TRBD2 covers 10 bases. The CDR3 extends over 16 amino acids. Unmatched junction bases numbered 9, after V lost 3 bases and J lost 3 bases. Germline V CDR1 and CDR2: SGHDT, YYEEEE. The CDR3 sequence is CASSSSRLAGLYEQYF. CDR3 DNA: TGTGCCAGCAGCTCTTCCCGACTAGCGGGCCTCTACGAGCAGTACTTC.